This TCR beta chain was documented in a study of blood T cell repertoires in COVID-19. Whole-study context: Specimens from acute and convalescent COVID-19 originated in the United States, Italy and Spain.

Using immunoSEQ multiplex PCR, the repertoire was profiled, and TCRdb retains in-frame clones only, with some absent. The table includes just over 650,000 clones, about 90% detected once. Sequencing was done on a sample of peripheral blood. The TCR originated in a woman aged 18 to 35 with acute or convalescent COVID-19.

The CDR3 DNA reads TGCGCCAGCAGCCGCGGGACAGGGCGTGACTATGGCTACACCTTC. Translating gives CASSRGTGRDYGYTF. This chain links TRBV4-1 with TRBJ1-2, with 9 bases aligning to TRBD1. The CDR3 covers 15 residues. With V trimmed by 4 bases and J by 3 bases, 6 bases remained unmatched. Looked up from germline, CDR1 is MGHRA and CDR2 is YSYEKL.